The sequence of this TCR beta chain was determined in a study of technical replicates of blood from a few donors. This table comes from immunoSEQ multiplex PCR, and its TCRdb copy is limited to in-frame clones, with some not included. The data contain 95,000 or so clones, 95% of them singletons. Germline assignment: CDR1 MDHEN and CDR2 SYDVKM. V gave up 2 bases and J gave up 8 bases; unmatched junction bases: 15. The CDR3 covers 18 residues. The source of this sequence is a human donor in good health. Sequences were obtained from T cells isolated from PBMCs. This chain joins TRBV28 and TRBJ1-4, with TRBD1 identical over 9 bases. The CDR3 spells CASSLRGTGTFGGEKLFF. As DNA, the CDR3 is TGTGCCAGCAGTTTAAGGGGGACAGGGACATTTGGAGGCGAAAAACTGTTTTTT.